The 3 T cell receptor beta chains below all came from one sample that was sequenced in a study of cytomegalovirus exposure and HLA in healthy donors. Some clones are missing from TCRdb's copy, which holds only in-frame ones; the method was immunoSEQ multiplex PCR. Of about 160,000 clones listed, roughly 95% were seen once; the top ten hold 0.8% to 0.95%. Sequencing input: PBMCs. Receptors originate from a woman between 18 and 29 years old in good health and CMV-seronegative.

The sample holds one count of this clone. This chain uses TRBV6-1 with TRBJ1-3; possibly TRBD1 for D (6 bases). Germline assignment: CDR1 MNHNS and CDR2 SASEGT. The CDR3 is 16 residues long. Between the trimmed V and J ends, which lost 1 base and 0 bases, there was a span of 10 bases. The CDR3 spells CASSEGTANSGNTIYF. CDR3 nucleotides: TGTGCCAGCAGTGAAGGGACAGCCAACTCTGGAAACACCATATATTTT.

The V gene is TRBV6-5, the J gene TRBJ2-7; 8 bases match TRBD1. Germline V gene lookup returns CDR1 MNHEY and CDR2 SVGAGI. The junction had 9 bases not matched to a gene; V was cut back by 2 bases and J by 6 bases. The CDR3 is 15 amino acids. The CDR3 DNA reads TGTGCCAGCAGTTACGGGACAGGTGGTGTCGGCGAGCAGTACTTC. It encodes CASSYGTGGVGEQYF.

This chain joins TRBV5-1 and TRBJ2-1; D may be TRBD1 (7 bases). The CDR3 has 16 residues. The V gene's germline CDR1 is SGHRS and CDR2 YFSETQ. The V end was cut by 5 bases, the J end by 3 bases, with 18 bases between. The DNA of the CDR3 is TGCGCCAGCAGACTGTTGGAGGGGGCCCGCTACAATGAGCAGTTCTTC. Its translation is CASRLLEGARYNEQFF.